This T cell receptor beta chain was captured by sequencing in a study of T cell repertoires in cytomegalovirus infection. Study details: Recently identified HLA-C-restricted CMV epitopes were among the peptides used. Study-wide results and limits: Carriers of CMV plus the relevant HLA were identified by cumulative public TCR beta family frequency.

TCRdb re-analysed the reads in MiXCR, keeping a single row per CDR3 protein. The sample holds approximately 990,000 distinct CDR3 sequences, roughly 30% seen once. This clonotype has a count of ten or more. The antigen remains undetermined. V gave up 3 bases and J gave up 3 bases; unmatched junction bases: 6. The CDR3 contains 17 residues. The sample in question was cultured CD8+ T cells from PBMCs, obtained from culture after CMV antigen stimulation. The sequence derives from a human donor in good health (CMV status not recorded). Some clones in this sample may be carry-over from other donors' samples. This chain joins TRBV23-1 and TRBJ1-6; TRBD1 agrees at 9 bases. TRBV23-1 is known as an ORF, though its function is uncertain. DNA of the CDR3: TGCGCCAGCAGTCACCAGGACAGGGGCCACTATAATTCACCCCTCCACTTT. Protein: CASSHQDRGHYNSPLHF.